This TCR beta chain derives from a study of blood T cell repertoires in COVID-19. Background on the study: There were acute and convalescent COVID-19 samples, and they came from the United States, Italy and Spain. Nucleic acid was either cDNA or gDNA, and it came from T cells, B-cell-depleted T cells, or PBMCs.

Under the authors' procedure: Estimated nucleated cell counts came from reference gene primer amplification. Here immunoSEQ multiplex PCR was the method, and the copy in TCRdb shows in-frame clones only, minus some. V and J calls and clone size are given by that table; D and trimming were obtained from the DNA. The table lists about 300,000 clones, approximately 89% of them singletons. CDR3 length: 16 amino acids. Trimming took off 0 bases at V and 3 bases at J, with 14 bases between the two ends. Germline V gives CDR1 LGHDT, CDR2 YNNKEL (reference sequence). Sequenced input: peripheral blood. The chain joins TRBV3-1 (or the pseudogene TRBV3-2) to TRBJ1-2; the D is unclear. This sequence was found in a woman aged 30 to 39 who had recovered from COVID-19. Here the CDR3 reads CASSQDLARSYYGYTF. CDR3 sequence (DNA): TGTGCCAGCAGCCAAGATCTCGCCAGGTCCTACTATGGCTACACCTTC.